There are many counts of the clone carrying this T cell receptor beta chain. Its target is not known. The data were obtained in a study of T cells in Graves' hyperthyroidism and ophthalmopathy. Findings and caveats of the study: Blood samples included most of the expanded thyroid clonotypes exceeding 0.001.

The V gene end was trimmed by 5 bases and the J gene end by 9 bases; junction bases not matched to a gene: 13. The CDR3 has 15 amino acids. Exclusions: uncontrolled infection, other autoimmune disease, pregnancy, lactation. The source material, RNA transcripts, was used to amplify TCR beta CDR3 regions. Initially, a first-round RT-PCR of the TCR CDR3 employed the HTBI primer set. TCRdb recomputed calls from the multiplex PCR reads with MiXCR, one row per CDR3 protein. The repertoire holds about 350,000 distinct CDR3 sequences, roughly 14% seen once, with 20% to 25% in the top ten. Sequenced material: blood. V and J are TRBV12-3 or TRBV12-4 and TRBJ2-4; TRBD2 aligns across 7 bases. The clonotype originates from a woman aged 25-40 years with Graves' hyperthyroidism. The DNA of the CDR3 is TGTGCCAGCAGTCGTGGACTGGGGGGGTCGGTCATTCAGTACTTC. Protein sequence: CASSRGLGGSVIQYF.